The T cell receptor (beta chain) under discussion was sequenced for a study of blood T cell repertoires in COVID-19 (dated by TCRdb to the early 2020s). Broadly, across the study: Collaborator samples came from the United States, Italy and Spain and covered acute and convalescent phases of COVID-19. The repertoires were released in a freely available public database meant as a resource for research on the immune response to SARS-CoV-2. The samples were drawn from the first 160 participants of the ongoing ImmuneRACE study and from 1,254 subjects provided by 6 global collaborators. HLA class I and class II types, where available, came from metadata supplied by the sample provider rather than from assay-based typing. A de-identified subject ID, COVID-19 status, age in years and sex were almost always included in the sample metadata. Subjects who had been exposed to COVID-19, were actively infected with it, or had recovered from it provided the deeply sampled blood TCRbeta repertoires that made up the dataset. The material from the prospective study consisted of cDNA or gDNA derived from T cells, B-cell-depleted T cells, or PBMCs.

With respect to this clone: Its binding antigen is unknown. Within one base of it there is no much larger clone, and no base qualities were kept.

Collaborating institutions collected whole blood in K2EDTA tubes following their own protocols. For TCRbeta analysis, collaborator samples were shipped as frozen whole blood, as isolated PBMCs, or as DNA extracted from either sample type. Beyond this particular receptor, the publication reports: How much clinical and demographic metadata was included differed by source and by participant, and the metadata was provided uncurated.

Germline trimming amounts to 3 bases on V and 2 bases on J, with 7 as the count of junction bases outside the gene matches. Including cysteine and phenylalanine, the CDR3 has 16 amino acids. CDR3 DNA only is kept here, 48 bases in frame from base 1. CDR1 and CDR2 (KGHSH, LQKENI) derive from the germline V gene. The immunoSEQ Assay, a bias-controlled multiplex PCR, was used to amplify TCRbeta CDR3 regions from genomic DNA. The study's own analysis went as follows. Nucleated cell counts per sample were estimated from amplification of reference gene primers within the assay. To quantify the absolute abundance of each unique TCRbeta CDR3 rearrangement, sequence reads were collapsed and filtered. For each sample, productive Simpson clonality was calculated as the square root of Simpson's diversity index over productive rearrangements. TCRdb provides this immuneACCESS table in a form limited to in-frame rearrangements. Some clones are lacking; in checked studies, under half of them reflect an unresolved V gene, and why the rest are absent is not known. V, J and clone size derive from that table, while D and trimming were established from the DNA sequence. This sample comprises under 150,000 clones, approximately 82% of them detected only once. The ten largest clones take up less than 8% of the sample.

The TCR was taken from an older man with active or convalescent COVID-19. Sequencing input: peripheral blood. The V and J segments used are TRBV18 and TRBJ2-1, with 7 junctional bases fitting TRBD2. The CDR3 region reads CASSPVEAGTYNEQFF. Here is the DNA: TGTGCCAGCTCACCGGTGGAAGCGGGGACCTACAATGAGCAGTTCTTC.